This passage covers 16 T cell receptor beta chains from one sample sequenced in a study of glioma-infiltrating T cells. Amplification of TCR alpha and beta CDR3 regions from RNA used iRepertoire nested multiplex PCR. TCRdb re-called the multiplex PCR reads with MiXCR, one entry per CDR3 protein. The sample holds roughly 200,000 distinct CDR3 sequences; about 40% are singletons and the top ten take about 5.2%. Input material: glioma tissue, nonneoplastic brain tissue, or PBMCs (not recorded which). The source is a human donor with low-grade glioma or glioblastoma, undergoing nonglioma brain surgery, or in good health (not recorded which).

This clonotype was seen ten or more times. The rearrangement links TRBV6-1 to TRBJ1-1, with D perhaps matching TRBD1 (6 bases). The CDR3 length is 13 residues. CDR1 MNHNS and CDR2 SASEGT come from the germline V gene. V lost 6 bases and J lost 12, with 20 bases in between. The CDR3, as DNA: TGTGCCAGCAGGCCCCGGGAACAGGGTTATACTTTCTTT. Residues: CASRPREQGYTFF.

This clonotype has just one count. This may be a read error: a much more frequent sequence differs by one nucleotide. The chain carries TRBV7-6 and TRBJ2-7; D gene ambiguous. The CDR3 length is 12 residues. Trimming removed 4 bases from V and 7 bases from J, with 11 bases in between. The germline V gene has CDR1 SGHVS and CDR2 FNYEAQ. DNA of the CDR3: TGTGCCAGCAGCTCTACGAACAGAGAGCAGTACTTC. Encoded protein: CASSSTNREQYF.

The table lists this clonotype with a count of one. This chain uses TRBV19 with TRBJ2-7; tentatively, D is TRBD1 (5 bases). V gave up 3 bases and J gave up 6 bases, with 15 bases separating them. This CDR3 has 14 amino acids. CDR1 is LNHDA, CDR2 SQIVND, per germline (reference sequence). The CDR3 loop reads CASSIAGSMSEQYF. The CDR3 nucleotides are TGTGCCAGTAGTATCGCAGGGTCTATGAGCGAGCAGTACTTC.

This clonotype was picked up many times. The gene calls are TRBV28 and TRBJ1-4; D may be TRBD1 (5 bases). The CDR3 length is 14 residues. V lost 3 bases to trimming and J lost 8 bases, with 13 bases between them. The germline V gene encodes CDR1 MDHEN and CDR2 SYDVKM. CDR3 sequence reads: CASSLGGVGEKLFF. Here the CDR3 DNA reads TGTGCCAGCAGTTTGGGAGGGGTAGGCGAAAAACTGTTTTTT.

A note on this clonotype: A read error may be the cause here, since a much bigger clone is one base away. The rearrangement links TRBV28 to TRBJ2-7, with 7 bases that match TRBD1. From germline, CDR1 is MDHEN and CDR2 SYDVKM. The CDR3 consists of 15 residues. The V and J ends lost 5 bases and 1 base, in that order; junction bases with no gene match: 8. The DNA of the CDR3 is TGTGCCAGCAGTAGGGACAGCGACAGATCCTACGAGCAGTACTTC. Translating it yields CASSRDSDRSYEQYF. The entire variable domain, with the rest obtained from reference TRBV28 and TRBJ2-7, is as follows: DVKVTQSSRYLVKRTGEKVFLECVQDMDHENMFWYRQDPGLGLRLIYFSYDVKMKEKGDIPEGYSVSREKKERFSLILESASTNQTSMYLCASSRDSDRSYEQYFGPGTRLTVT.

This clonotype appeared a few times. This could be a read error, since a much larger clone is one nucleotide away. For the CDR3, the DNA is TGTACCAGCAGCCCCTCGACTAGCGGTTCCTACGAGCAGTACTTC. It encodes CTSSPSTSGSYEQYF. V gene TRBV7-2 combines with J gene TRBJ2-7, with 9 bases aligning to TRBD2. The germline V gene has CDR1 SGHTA and CDR2 FQGNSA. The CDR3 has 15 residues. Germline trimming cut 5 bases from V and 1 base from J; bases unmatched to any gene: 6.

In regard to this clonotype: An end of the junction differs from the germline gene, which may be a read error. V is TRBV12-3 or TRBV12-4 and J is TRBJ1-6, with 8 bases that match TRBD1. The CDR3 sequence is 13 residues long. The CDR3 region has the DNA TGTGCCAGCAGCCTGGACAGGGCTGCACCCCTCCAATTT. Protein: CASSLDRAAPLQF.

In regard to this clonotype: The CDR3 carries no conserved terminal phenylalanine or tryptophan, so it likely arises from a read error. V is TRBV4-1 and J is TRBJ1-2; a weak D match, TRBD1 (5 bases). The CDR3 is 16 amino acids. Germline CDR1 reads MGHRA; CDR2 reads YSYEKL. The V end was cut by 1 base, the J end by 6 bases, with 18 bases between. CDR3 in DNA: TGCGCCAGCAGCCAAGGGTTATTTGCAGGGTCCAATGGCTACACCCTC. As protein: CASSQGLFAGSNGYTL.

Remarks on this clonotype: The junction departs from germline at one end; a sequencing error may be responsible. The chain has TRBV2 and TRBJ2-3, with D possibly matching TRBD2 (5 bases). The CDR3 loop spans 12 amino acids. Germline V gene sequence: CDR1 SNHLY, CDR2 FYNNEI. CDR3: CARSPAAYTKYF. The CDR3 DNA reads as TGTGCCAGAAGTCCAGCGGCATATACGAAGTATTTT.

About this clonotype itself: Germline and junction disagree at one end, which may indicate a read error. CDR3 bases: TGTGCCAGCAGCTCATTAACCGCCAGGTACAGCTACAATGATCAGTTCTTC. Encoded protein: CASSSLTARYSYNDQFF. The chain recombines TRBV27 with TRBJ2-1; D gene unclear. Germline V gene lookup returns CDR1 MNHEY and CDR2 SMNVEV (reference sequence). The CDR3 covers 17 residues.

The rearrangement links TRBV28 to TRBJ2-2, with a weak D call TRBD2 (6 bases). Germline values: CDR1 MDHEN, CDR2 SYDVKM. The CDR3 is 14 residues long. Trimming cost V 6 bases and J 1 base, with 9 bases left between them. The CDR3 protein is CASSRDWNTGELFF. Here the CDR3 DNA reads TGTGCCAGCAGCCGGGACTGGAACACCGGGGAGCTGTTTTTT.

Details on this clonotype: This clone may be a read error of a much larger clone one base away. The gene calls are TRBV5-1 and TRBJ1-1; D is uncertain. The V and J ends lost 8 bases and 3 bases respectively, with 11 bases between them. The CDR3 consists of 12 residues. The germline V gene encodes CDR1 SGHRS and CDR2 YFSETQ. In DNA, the CDR3 is TGCGCCAGAAGGTTGAGGGACACTGAAGCTTTCTTT. Amino acid sequence: CARRLRDTEAFF. Variable domain in full (rest from reference TRBV5-1 and TRBJ1-1): KAGVTQTPRYLIKTRGQQVTLSCSPISGHRSVSWYQQTPGQGLQFLFEYFSETQRNKGNFPGRFSGRQFSNSRSEMNVSTLELGDSALYLCARRLRDTEAFFGQGTRLTVV.

This clonotype was detected ten times or more. Here the CDR3 reads CASSLGRRPRNEQFF. In DNA, the CDR3 is TGTGCCAGCAGCTTAGGTAGGCGGCCTAGGAATGAGCAGTTCTTC. The chain carries TRBV7-8 and TRBJ2-1; D remains unclear. CDR1 and CDR2 from the germline V gene are SGHVS and FQNEAQ. The CDR3 consists of 15 residues. Trimming removed 1 base at V and 7 bases at J, with 14 bases between.

As to this clonotype: Since a much larger clone is just one base distant, this may be a read error. V usage is TRBV12-3 or TRBV12-4 and J usage is TRBJ1-5; D unresolved. The CDR3 sequence is 13 residues long. V was pared by 5 bases and J by 6 bases, with 11 bases between. The CDR3 DNA is TGTGCCAGCAGTGGAACAAGCGGTCAGCCCCAGCATTTT. Encoded protein: CASSGTSGQPQHF.

About this clonotype: A much larger clone differs from this one at a single base, so this may be a read error. V is TRBV29-1 and J is TRBJ2-3; TRBD1 matches 7 bases. The CDR3 totals 12 residues. CDR1 is SQVTM and CDR2 is ANQGSEA in the germline V gene. Written as DNA, the CDR3 is TGCAGCGTTGAGACCGGGACAGATAAGCAGTATTTT. It yields the protein CSVETGTDKQYF.

In this sample, this clonotype turned up once. The chain is built from TRBV7-9 and TRBJ2-3; D might be TRBD2 (5 bases). CDR3 size: 16 residues. Deletions cut 1 base from V and 0 bases from J, with 11 bases between. Germline loops: CDR1 SEHNR, CDR2 FQNEAQ (reference sequence). CDR3 amino acids: CASSLELVGSTDTQYF. CDR3 sequence (DNA): TGTGCCAGCAGCTTAGAACTAGTAGGGAGCACAGATACGCAGTATTTT.